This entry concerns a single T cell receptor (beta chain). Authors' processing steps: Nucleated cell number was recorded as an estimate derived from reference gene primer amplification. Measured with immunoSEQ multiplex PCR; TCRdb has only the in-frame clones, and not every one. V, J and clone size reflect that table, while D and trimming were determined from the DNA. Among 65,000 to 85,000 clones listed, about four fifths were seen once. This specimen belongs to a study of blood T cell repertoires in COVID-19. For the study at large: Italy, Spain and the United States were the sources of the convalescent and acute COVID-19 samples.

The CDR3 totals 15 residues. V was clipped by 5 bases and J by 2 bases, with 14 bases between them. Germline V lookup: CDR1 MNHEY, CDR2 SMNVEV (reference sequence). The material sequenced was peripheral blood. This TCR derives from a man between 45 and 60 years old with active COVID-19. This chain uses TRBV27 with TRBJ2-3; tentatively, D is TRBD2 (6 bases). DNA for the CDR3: TGTGCCAGCAGTGTCCGGGACTTTCACACAGATACGCAGTATTTT. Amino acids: CASSVRDFHTDTQYF.